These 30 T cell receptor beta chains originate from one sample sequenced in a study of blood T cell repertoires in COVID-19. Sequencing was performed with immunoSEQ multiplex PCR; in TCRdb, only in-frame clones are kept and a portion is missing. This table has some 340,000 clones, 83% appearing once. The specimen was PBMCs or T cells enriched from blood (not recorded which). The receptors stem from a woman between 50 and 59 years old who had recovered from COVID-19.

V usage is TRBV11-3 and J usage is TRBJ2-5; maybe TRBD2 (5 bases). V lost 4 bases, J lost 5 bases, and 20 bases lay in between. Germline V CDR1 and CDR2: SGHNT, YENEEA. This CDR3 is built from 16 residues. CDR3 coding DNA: TGTGCCAGCAGCTCATACGACCGGGAACGAAGGGAGACCCAGTACTTC. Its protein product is CASSSYDRERRETQYF. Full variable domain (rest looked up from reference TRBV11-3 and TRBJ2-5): EAGVVQSPRYKIIEKKQPVAFWCNPISGHNTLYWYLQNLGQGPELLIRYENEEAVDDSQLPKDRFSAERLKGVDSTLKIQPAELGDSAVYLCASSSYDRERRETQYFGPGTRLLVL.

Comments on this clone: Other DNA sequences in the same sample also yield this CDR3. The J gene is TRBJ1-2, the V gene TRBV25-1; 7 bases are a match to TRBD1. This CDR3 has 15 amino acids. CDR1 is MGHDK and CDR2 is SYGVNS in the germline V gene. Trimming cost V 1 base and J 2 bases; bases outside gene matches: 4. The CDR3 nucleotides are TGTGCCAGCAGTGAATCCGGGACAGTGAACTATGGCTACACCTTC. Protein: CASSESGTVNYGYTF.

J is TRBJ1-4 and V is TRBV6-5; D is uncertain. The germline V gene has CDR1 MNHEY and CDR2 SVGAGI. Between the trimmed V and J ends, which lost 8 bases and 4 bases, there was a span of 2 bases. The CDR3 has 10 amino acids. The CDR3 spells CASHNEKLFF. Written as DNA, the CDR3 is TGTGCCAGCCATAATGAAAAACTGTTTTTT.

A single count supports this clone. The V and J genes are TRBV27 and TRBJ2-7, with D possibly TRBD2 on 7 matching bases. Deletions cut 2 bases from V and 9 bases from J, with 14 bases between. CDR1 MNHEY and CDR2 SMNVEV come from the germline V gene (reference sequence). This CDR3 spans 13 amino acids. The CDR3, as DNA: TGTGCCAGCAGTTTAATAAGGGGGGAGGGGCAGTACTTC. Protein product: CASSLIRGEGQYF.

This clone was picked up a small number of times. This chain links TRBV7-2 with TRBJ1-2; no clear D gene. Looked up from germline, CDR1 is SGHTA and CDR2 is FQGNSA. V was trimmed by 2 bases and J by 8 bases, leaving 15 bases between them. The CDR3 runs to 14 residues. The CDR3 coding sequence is TGTGCCAGCAGCTTACCGGACTTAGGGTTCGGCTACACCTTC. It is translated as CASSLPDLGFGYTF.

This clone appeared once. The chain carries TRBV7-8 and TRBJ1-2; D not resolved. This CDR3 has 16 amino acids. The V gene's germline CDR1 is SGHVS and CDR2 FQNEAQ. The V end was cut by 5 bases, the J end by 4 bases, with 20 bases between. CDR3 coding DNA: TGTGCCAGCAGCGAACCGCGGGCGGCCGAACTCTATGGCTACACCTTC. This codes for CASSEPRAAELYGYTF.

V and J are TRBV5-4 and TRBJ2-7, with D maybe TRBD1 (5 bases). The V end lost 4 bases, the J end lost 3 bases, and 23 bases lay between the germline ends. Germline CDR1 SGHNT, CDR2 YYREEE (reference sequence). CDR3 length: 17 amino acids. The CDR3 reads CASSAGYQGQGRYEQYF. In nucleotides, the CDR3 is TGTGCCAGCAGCGCCGGGTACCAGGGCCAGGGCCGCTACGAGCAGTACTTC.

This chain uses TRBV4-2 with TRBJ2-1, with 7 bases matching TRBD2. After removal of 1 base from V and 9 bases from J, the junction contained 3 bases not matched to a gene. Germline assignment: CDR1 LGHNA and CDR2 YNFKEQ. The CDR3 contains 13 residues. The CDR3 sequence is CASSQGTRVEQFF. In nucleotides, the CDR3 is TGTGCCAGCAGCCAAGGGACTAGGGTTGAGCAGTTCTTC.

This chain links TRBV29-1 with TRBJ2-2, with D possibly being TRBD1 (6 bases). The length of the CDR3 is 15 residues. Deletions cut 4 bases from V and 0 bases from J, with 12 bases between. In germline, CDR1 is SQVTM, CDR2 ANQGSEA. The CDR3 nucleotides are TGCAGCGTTGGGAGACAGGCGGCGAACACCGGGGAGCTGTTTTTT. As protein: CSVGRQAANTGELFF.

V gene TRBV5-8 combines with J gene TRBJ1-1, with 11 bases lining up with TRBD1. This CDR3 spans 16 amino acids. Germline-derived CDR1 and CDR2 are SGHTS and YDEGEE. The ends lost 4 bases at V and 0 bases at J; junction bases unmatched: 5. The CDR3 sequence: CASSRDRGSLNTEAFF. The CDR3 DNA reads TGTGCCAGCAGCCGGGACAGGGGGAGCTTGAACACTGAAGCTTTCTTT.

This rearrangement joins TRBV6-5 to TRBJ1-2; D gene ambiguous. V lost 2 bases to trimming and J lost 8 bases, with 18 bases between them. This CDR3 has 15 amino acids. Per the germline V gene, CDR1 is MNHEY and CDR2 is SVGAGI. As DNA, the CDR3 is TGTGCCAGCAGTTACCGGCAGGATCATAATCGGGGCTACACCTTC. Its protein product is CASSYRQDHNRGYTF.

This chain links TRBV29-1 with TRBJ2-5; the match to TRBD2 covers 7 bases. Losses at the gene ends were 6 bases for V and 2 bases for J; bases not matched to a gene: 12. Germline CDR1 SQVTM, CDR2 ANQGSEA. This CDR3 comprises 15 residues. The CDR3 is CSVDGTGLEQETQYF. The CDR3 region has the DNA TGCAGCGTGGACGGAACCGGACTAGAACAAGAGACCCAGTACTTC. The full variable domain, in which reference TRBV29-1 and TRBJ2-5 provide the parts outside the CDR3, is SAVISQKPSRDICQRGTSLTIQCQVDSQVTMMFWYRQQPGQSLTLIATANQGSEATYESGFVIDKFPISRPNLTFSTLTVSNMSPEDSSIYLCSVDGTGLEQETQYFGPGTRLLVL.

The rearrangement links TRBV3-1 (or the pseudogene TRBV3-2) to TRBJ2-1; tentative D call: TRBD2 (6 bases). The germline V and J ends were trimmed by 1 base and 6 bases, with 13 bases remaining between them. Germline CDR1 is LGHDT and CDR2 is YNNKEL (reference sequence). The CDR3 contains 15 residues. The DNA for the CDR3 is TGTGCCAGCAGCCAAGGCCTAGCGCGGCCCAATGAGCAGTTCTTC. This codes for CASSQGLARPNEQFF.

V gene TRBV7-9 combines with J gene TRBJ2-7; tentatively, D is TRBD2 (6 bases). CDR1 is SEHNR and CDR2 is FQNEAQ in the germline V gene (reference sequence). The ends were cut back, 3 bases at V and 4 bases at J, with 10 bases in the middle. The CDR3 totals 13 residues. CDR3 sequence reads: CASSFSGAYEQYF. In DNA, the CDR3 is TGTGCCAGCAGCTTTAGCGGAGCGTACGAGCAGTACTTC.

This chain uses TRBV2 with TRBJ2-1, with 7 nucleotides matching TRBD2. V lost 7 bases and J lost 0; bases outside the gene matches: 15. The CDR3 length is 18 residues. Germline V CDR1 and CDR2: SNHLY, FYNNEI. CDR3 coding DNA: TGTGCCAGCATCCTTCCCCTAGCGGAGGGTAGCTCCTACAATGAGCAGTTCTTC. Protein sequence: CASILPLAEGSSYNEQFF.

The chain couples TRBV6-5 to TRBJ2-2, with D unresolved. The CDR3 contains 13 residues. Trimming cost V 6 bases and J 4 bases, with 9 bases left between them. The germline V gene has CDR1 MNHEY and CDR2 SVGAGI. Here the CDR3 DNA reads TGTGCCAGCAGAAGCTACGGCACCGGGGAGCTGTTTTTT. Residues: CASRSYGTGELFF.

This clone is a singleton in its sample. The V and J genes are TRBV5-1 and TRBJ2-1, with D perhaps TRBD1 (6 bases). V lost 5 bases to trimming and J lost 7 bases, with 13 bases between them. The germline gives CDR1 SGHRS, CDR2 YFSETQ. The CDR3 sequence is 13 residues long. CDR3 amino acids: CASRTAQGNEQFF. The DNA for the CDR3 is TGCGCCAGCAGGACTGCTCAGGGGAATGAGCAGTTCTTC.

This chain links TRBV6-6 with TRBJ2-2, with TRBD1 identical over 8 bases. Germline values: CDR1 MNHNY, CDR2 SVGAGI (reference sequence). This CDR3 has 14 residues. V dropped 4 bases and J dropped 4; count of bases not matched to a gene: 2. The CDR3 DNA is TGTGCCAGCAGTTCGACAGGGGTCACCGGGGAGCTGTTTTTT. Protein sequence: CASSSTGVTGELFF.

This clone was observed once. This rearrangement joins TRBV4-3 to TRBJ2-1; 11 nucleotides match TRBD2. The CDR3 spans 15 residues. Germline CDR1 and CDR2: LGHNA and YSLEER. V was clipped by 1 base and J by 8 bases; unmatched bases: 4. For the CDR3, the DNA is TGCGCCAGCAGCCAAGCTAGCGGGAGGACCGATGAGCAGTTCTTC. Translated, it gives CASSQASGRTDEQFF.

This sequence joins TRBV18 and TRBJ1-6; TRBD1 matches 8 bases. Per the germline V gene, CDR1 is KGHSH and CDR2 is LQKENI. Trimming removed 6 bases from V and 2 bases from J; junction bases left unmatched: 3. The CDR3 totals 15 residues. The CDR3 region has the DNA TGTGCCAGCTCCCAGGACAGGGCCTATAATTCACCCCTCCACTTT. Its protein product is CASSQDRAYNSPLHF.

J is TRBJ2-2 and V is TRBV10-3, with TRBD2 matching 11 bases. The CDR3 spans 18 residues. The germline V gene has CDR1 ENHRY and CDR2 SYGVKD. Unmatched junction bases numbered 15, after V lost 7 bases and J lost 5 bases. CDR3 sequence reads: CAITGTSGGPLGTGELFF. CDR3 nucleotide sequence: TGTGCCATCACGGGGACTAGCGGAGGGCCCCTGGGTACCGGGGAGCTGTTTTTT.

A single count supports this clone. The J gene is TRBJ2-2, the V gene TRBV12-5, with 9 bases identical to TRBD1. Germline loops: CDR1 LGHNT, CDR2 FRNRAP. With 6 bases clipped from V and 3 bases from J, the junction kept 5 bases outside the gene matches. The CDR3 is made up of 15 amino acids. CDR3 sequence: CASGSGQGYTGELFF. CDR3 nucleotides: TGTGCTAGTGGATCTGGACAGGGGTACACCGGGGAGCTGTTTTTT.

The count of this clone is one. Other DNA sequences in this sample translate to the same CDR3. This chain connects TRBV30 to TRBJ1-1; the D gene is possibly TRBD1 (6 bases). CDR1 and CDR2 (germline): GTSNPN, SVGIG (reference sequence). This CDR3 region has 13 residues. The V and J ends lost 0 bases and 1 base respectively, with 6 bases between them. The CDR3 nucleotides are TGTGCCTGGAGTGTCAGGGGGAACACTGAAGCTTTCTTT. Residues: CAWSVRGNTEAFF.

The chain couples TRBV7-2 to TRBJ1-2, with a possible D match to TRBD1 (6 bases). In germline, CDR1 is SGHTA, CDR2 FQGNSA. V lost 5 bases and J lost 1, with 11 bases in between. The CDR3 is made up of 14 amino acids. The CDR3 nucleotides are TGTGCCAGCAGCACGGACAGTGTTAACTATGGCTACACCTTC. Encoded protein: CASSTDSVNYGYTF.

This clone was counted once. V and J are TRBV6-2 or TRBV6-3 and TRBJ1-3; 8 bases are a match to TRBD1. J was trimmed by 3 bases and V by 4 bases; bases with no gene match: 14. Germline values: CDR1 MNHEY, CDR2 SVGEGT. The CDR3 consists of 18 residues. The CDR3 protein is CASSFSSSDREVGNTIYF. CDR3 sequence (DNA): TGTGCCAGCAGTTTCAGCTCCTCGGACAGGGAGGTTGGAAACACCATATATTTT.

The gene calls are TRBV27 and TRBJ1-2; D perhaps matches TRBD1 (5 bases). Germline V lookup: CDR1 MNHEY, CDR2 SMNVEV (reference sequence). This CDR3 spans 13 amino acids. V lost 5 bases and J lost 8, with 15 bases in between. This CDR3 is CASSVDNSGGYTF. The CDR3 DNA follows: TGTGCCAGCAGTGTGGACAACAGTGGCGGCTACACCTTC.

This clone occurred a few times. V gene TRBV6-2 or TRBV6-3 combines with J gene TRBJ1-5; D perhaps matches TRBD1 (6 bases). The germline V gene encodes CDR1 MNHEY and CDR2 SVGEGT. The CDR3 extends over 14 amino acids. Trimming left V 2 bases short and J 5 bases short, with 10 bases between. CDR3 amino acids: CASSYGGNYQPQHF. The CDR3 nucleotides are TGTGCCAGCAGTTACGGGGGCAACTATCAGCCCCAGCATTTT.

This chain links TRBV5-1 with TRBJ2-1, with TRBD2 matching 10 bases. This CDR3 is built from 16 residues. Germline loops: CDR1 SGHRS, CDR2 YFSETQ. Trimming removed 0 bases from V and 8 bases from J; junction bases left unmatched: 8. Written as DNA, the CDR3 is TGCGCCAGCAGCTTGGGTGTAGCGGGAGGAGGGGATGAGCAGTTCTTC. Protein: CASSLGVAGGGDEQFF.

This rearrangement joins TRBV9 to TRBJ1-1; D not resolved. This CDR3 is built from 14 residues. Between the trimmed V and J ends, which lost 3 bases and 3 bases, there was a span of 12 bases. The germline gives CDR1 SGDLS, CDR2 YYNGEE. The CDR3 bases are TGTGCCAGCAGCGACCGCCGGGTGGACACTGAAGCTTTCTTT. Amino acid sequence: CASSDRRVDTEAFF.

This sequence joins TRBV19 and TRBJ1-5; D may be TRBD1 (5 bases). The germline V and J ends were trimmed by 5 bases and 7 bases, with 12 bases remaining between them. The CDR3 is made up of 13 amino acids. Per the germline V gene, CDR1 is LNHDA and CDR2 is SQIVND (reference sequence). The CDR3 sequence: CASSGGGNQPQHF. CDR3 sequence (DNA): TGTGCCAGTAGTGGTGGGGGGAACCAGCCCCAGCATTTT.